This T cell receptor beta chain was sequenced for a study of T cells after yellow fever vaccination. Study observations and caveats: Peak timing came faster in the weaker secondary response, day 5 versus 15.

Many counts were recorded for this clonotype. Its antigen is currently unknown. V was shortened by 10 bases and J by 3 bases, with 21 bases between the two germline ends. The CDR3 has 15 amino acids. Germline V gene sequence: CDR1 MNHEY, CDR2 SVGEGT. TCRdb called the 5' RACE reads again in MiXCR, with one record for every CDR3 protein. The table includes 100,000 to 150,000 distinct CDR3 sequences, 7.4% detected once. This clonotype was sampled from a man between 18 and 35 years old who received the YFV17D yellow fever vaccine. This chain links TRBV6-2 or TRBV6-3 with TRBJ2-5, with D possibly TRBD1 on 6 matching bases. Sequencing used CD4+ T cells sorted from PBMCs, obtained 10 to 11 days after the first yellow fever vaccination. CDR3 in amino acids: CATRWYRELEETQYF. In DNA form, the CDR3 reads TGTGCCACCCGTTGGTACAGGGAATTGGAAGAGACCCAGTACTTC.